This TCR beta chain was identified during a study of PD-1 blockade in classical Hodgkin lymphoma. Broader study findings: TCR diversity rose significantly by C4D1 in CD4+ but not CD8+ cells. With respect to the repertoire differences, their causes, possibly disease activity or prior therapy, remain undefined. Reports described newly diagnosed patients as having lower baseline TCR diversity than healthy donors.

The protocol was immunoSEQ multiplex PCR, while the TCRdb copy is restricted to in-frame clones and leaves out a portion. Of roughly 94,000 clones listed, roughly 91% are singletons. Regarding this clone: The target antigen is unknown.

Time point of the sample: cycle 4 day 1 (C4D1), after less than 7 weeks of nivolumab. In every patient, relapse followed autologous stem cell transplantation, while exposure to brentuximab vedotin differed. The material was peripheral blood mononuclear cells (PBMCs), obtained before the fourth cycle of nivolumab. The receptor was isolated from a human donor with classical Hodgkin lymphoma.

The CDR3 reads CASSLGGLSSYEQYF. CDR3 sequence (DNA): TGTGCCAGCAGCTTAGGGGGACTTAGCTCCTACGAGCAGTACTTC. The genes are TRBV13 and TRBJ2-7; a possible D gene is TRBD2 (6 bases). V lost 0 bases and J lost 0, with 9 bases in between. The CDR3 runs 15 residues. Germline CDR1 and CDR2: PRHDT and FYEKMQ (reference sequence).